Each of the 25 T cell receptor beta chains below was sequenced from the same sample in a study of T-cell reconstitution after alpha-beta-depleted transplantation in children. As it was prepared, the TCRbeta library received unique molecular identifiers. TCRdb reprocessed the PCR reads with MiXCR, giving one entry per CDR3 protein. The table shows around 270,000 distinct CDR3 sequences, with roughly a tenth occurring only once. The material was PBMCs, obtained before TCRalphabeta/CD19-depleted stem cell transplant. These receptors were obtained from a boy younger than two with acute myeloid leukemia, due to receive a stem cell transplant.

This clonotype was observed many times. The chain has TRBV7-8 and TRBJ2-1; D unclear. The CDR3 totals 14 residues. The ends were cut back, 5 bases at V and 5 bases at J, with 13 bases in the middle. Germline V gene data show CDR1 as SGHVS and CDR2 as FQNEAQ. The CDR3 bases are TGTGCCAGCAGCCCAGACGCATCTAACAATGAGCAGTTCTTC. This codes for CASSPDASNNEQFF.

On this clonotype: It may be a read error: a sequence one base away is much more abundant. V gene TRBV7-2 combines with J gene TRBJ2-6; no clear D. CDR3 size: 17 residues. Trimming removed 4 bases at V and 1 base at J, with 14 bases between. CDR1 is SGHTA, CDR2 FQGNSA, per germline. This CDR3 is CASSSRPPRSGANVLTF. The CDR3 bases are TGTGCCAGCAGCTCGAGACCCCCAAGATCTGGGGCCAACGTCCTGACTTTC.

This clonotype was picked up many times. This CDR3 reads CSASVQGEQYF. The DNA for the CDR3 is TGCAGTGCTAGTGTACAGGGCGAGCAGTACTTC. The J gene is TRBJ2-7, the V gene TRBV20-1; D perhaps matches TRBD1 (6 bases). CDR1 is DFQATT and CDR2 is SNEGSKA in the germline V gene (reference sequence). The CDR3 sequence is 11 residues long. Trimming left V 3 bases short and J 6 bases short, with 9 bases between.

This clonotype showed up many times. The chain carries TRBV29-1 and TRBJ2-1; 7 bases match TRBD2. CDR1 and CDR2 (germline): SQVTM, ANQGSEA. V shed 0 bases, J shed 0 bases, and the junction held 8 bases outside the gene matches. The CDR3 has 17 residues. The CDR3 sequence is CSVEEGEAGSSYNEQFF. DNA for the CDR3: TGCAGCGTTGAAGAAGGAGAAGCGGGGAGCTCCTACAATGAGCAGTTCTTC.

A word on this clonotype: This may stem from a read error, because a much larger clone lies one nucleotide away. The V call is TRBV12-3 or TRBV12-4, the J call TRBJ2-1; D ambiguous. Trimming removed 7 bases at V and 7 bases at J, with 8 bases between. The CDR3 has 11 amino acids. CDR3 sequence: CASNPKNEQFF. The CDR3 nucleotides are TGTGCCAGCAATCCTAAGAATGAGCAGTTCTTC.

This clonotype occurred many times. The gene calls are TRBV5-5 and TRBJ2-1; 8 bases line up with TRBD1. The CDR3 sequence is 15 residues long. CDR1 is SGHKS and CDR2 is YYEKEE in the germline V gene (reference sequence). V shed 0 bases, J shed 4 bases, and the junction held 3 bases outside the gene matches. CDR3 sequence reads: CASSLGQGAYNEQFF. The DNA of the CDR3 is TGTGCCAGCAGCTTGGGGCAGGGGGCTTACAATGAGCAGTTCTTC.

V is TRBV29-1 and J is TRBJ2-2, with TRBD1 matching 12 bases. Germline V CDR1 and CDR2: SQVTM, ANQGSEA. The trim removed 7 bases at V and 5 bases at J, leaving 8 bases unmatched. This CDR3 contains 15 residues. Written as DNA, the CDR3 is TGCAGCGCCTCCGGGACAGGGGGCTGGACCGGGGAGCTGTTTTTT. As protein: CSASGTGGWTGELFF.

This clonotype was detected many times. The gene calls are TRBV28 and TRBJ2-4; 8 nucleotides match TRBD2. This CDR3 is built from 14 residues. The ends lost 5 bases at V and 10 bases at J; junction bases unmatched: 10. From germline, CDR1 is MDHEN and CDR2 SYDVKM. CDR3 DNA: TGTGCCAGCAGTCCCTCAGGACTAGCTGGTATTCAGTACTTC. Protein product: CASSPSGLAGIQYF.

This clonotype came up many times. This chain uses TRBV5-1 with TRBJ2-7; TRBD2 matches at 9 bases. The CDR3 runs 14 residues. Germline V gene lookup returns CDR1 SGHRS and CDR2 YFSETQ. The V segment lost 5 bases and the J segment 5 bases; nucleotides outside the gene matches: 8. The CDR3 bases are TGCGCCAGCAGTAGGTCTAGCGGGGAACACGAGCAGTACTTC. Its protein product is CASSRSSGEHEQYF.

This clonotype appeared many times. This sequence joins TRBV7-3 and TRBJ1-5; no clear D. The CDR3 covers 14 residues. The V end lost 5 bases, the J end lost 3 bases, and 11 bases lay between the germline ends. Per germline, CDR1 SGHTA and CDR2 FQGTGA. The CDR3 DNA follows: TGTGCCAGCAGCCCTCGCGGGGACAATCAGCCCCAGCATTTT. Its protein product is CASSPRGDNQPQHF. The full variable domain, with the rest looked up from reference TRBV7-3 and TRBJ1-5, is GAGVSQTPSNKVTEKGKYVELRCDPISGHTALYWYRQSLGQGPEFLIYFQGTGAADDSGLPNDRFFAVRPEGSVSTLKIQRTERGDSAVYLCASSPRGDNQPQHFGDGTRLSIL.

This clonotype was observed at least ten times. This sequence joins TRBV11-2 and TRBJ1-3, with D perhaps TRBD1 (6 bases). Trimming took 5 bases from V and 5 from J, leaving 10 bases between them. CDR3 size: 13 residues. Germline assignment: CDR1 SGHAT and CDR2 FQNNGV. The chain's CDR3 is CASSPDRRNTIYF. The DNA for the CDR3 is TGTGCCAGCAGCCCGGACAGAAGAAACACCATATATTTT.

Ten or more counts support this clonotype. This chain links TRBV5-1 with TRBJ2-7; the D is unclear. Germline V gene sequence: CDR1 SGHRS, CDR2 YFSETQ. V shed 1 base and J shed 5 bases, with 13 bases lying between them. The CDR3 consists of 14 residues. In nucleotides, the CDR3 is TGCGCCAGCAGCTTGCGGCAGTCCCGAGACGAGCAGTACTTC. As protein: CASSLRQSRDEQYF.

This clonotype turned up a few times. The rearrangement joins TRBV24-1 to TRBJ2-2, with D possibly matching TRBD1 (6 bases). Germline assignment: CDR1 KGHDR and CDR2 SFDVKD. Trimming left V 0 bases short and J 2 bases short, with 12 bases between. The CDR3 has 17 residues. CDR3 sequence: CATSDLQGTHNTGELFF. The CDR3 coding sequence is TGTGCCACCAGTGATTTGCAAGGGACACATAACACCGGGGAGCTGTTTTTT.

This clonotype was detected ten times or more. This chain links TRBV20-1 with TRBJ2-7; no clear D gene. The V gene's germline CDR1 is DFQATT and CDR2 SNEGSKA (reference sequence). CDR3 size: 12 residues. V lost 5 bases and J 2 bases, leaving 10 bases between the germline ends. The CDR3 protein is CSASPRPYEQYF. DNA of the CDR3: TGCAGTGCTTCACCTAGGCCCTACGAGCAGTACTTC.

This clonotype was observed at least ten times. The gene calls are TRBV25-1 and TRBJ1-2; D is ambiguous. The germline gives CDR1 MGHDK, CDR2 SYGVNS. The CDR3 has 12 amino acids. V gave up 6 bases and J gave up 7 bases, with 12 bases separating them. Here the CDR3 DNA reads TGTGCCAGCAGGCCCGGTGGAGCTGGCTACACCTTC. Its protein product is CASRPGGAGYTF.

This clonotype was seen many times. V is TRBV29-1 and J is TRBJ2-3; no definite D call. The CDR3 length is 16 residues. The germline V and J ends were trimmed by 4 bases and 1 base, with 18 bases remaining between them. The germline V gene has CDR1 SQVTM and CDR2 ANQGSEA. This CDR3 is CSVAFRAPVRTDTQYF. CDR3 nucleotide sequence: TGCAGCGTTGCCTTTCGGGCCCCCGTTCGCACAGATACGCAGTATTTT.

Many counts were recorded for this clonotype. The chain has TRBV5-1 and TRBJ1-1, with TRBD1 as a possible D gene (6 bases). From germline, CDR1 is SGHRS and CDR2 YFSETQ. Trimming took 2 bases from V and 4 from J, leaving 12 bases between them. The CDR3 totals 14 residues. This CDR3 reads CASSFHREITEAFF. In nucleotides, the CDR3 is TGCGCCAGCAGCTTCCACAGGGAGATCACTGAAGCTTTCTTT.

This clonotype was detected many times. The chain joins TRBV11-3 to TRBJ2-5, with D possibly TRBD2 on 5 matching bases. Germline V gene sequence: CDR1 SGHNT, CDR2 YENEEA. V lost 4 bases to trimming and J lost 1 base, with 10 bases between them. CDR3 length: 14 residues. In DNA form, the CDR3 reads TGTGCCAGCAGCTACGGACTGGGCCAAGAGACCCAGTACTTC. Protein product: CASSYGLGQETQYF.

This sequence joins TRBV27 and TRBJ2-7; maybe TRBD2 (5 bases). Trimming took off 6 bases at V and 5 bases at J, with 14 bases between the two ends. From germline, CDR1 is MNHEY and CDR2 SMNVEV (reference sequence). The length of the CDR3 is 13 residues. The CDR3 is CASSSGLSDEQYF. CDR3 in DNA: TGTGCCAGCAGCTCGGGGTTATCCGACGAGCAGTACTTC.

This clonotype was observed at least ten times. In nucleotides, the CDR3 is TGTGCCAGCAGCAGGGACTCCCAAGAGACCCAGTACTTC. The encoded protein is CASSRDSQETQYF. The chain couples TRBV12-3 or TRBV12-4 to TRBJ2-5; maybe TRBD2 (6 bases). The CDR3 runs 13 residues. V was clipped by 6 bases and J by 1 base, with 9 bases between them.

This clonotype was observed a handful of times. The chain employs TRBV2 and TRBJ1-5; D not resolved. CDR1 SNHLY and CDR2 FYNNEI come from the germline V gene. V was pared by 1 base and J by 5 bases, with 12 bases between. The CDR3 extends over 15 amino acids. The CDR3 loop reads CASSEVGLEYQPQHF. Here the CDR3 DNA reads TGTGCCAGCAGTGAAGTTGGTCTGGAGTATCAGCCCCAGCATTTT.

The table lists this clonotype with many counts. The gene calls are TRBV12-3 or TRBV12-4 and TRBJ2-7; 8 bases match TRBD1. The CDR3 totals 14 residues. The J segment lost 3 bases and the V segment lost 6 bases, leaving 7 bases of the junction unmatched. The CDR3, as DNA: TGTGCCAGCAGCCGGACAGGGTACAACTACGAGCAGTACTTC. Its protein is CASSRTGYNYEQYF.

Concerning this clonotype: This may arise from a read error, as a much more abundant clone is one base away. J is TRBJ2-1 and V is TRBV5-1; TRBD2 matches 7 bases. The ends lost 6 bases at V and 5 bases at J; junction bases unmatched: 11. Germline CDR1 is SGHRS and CDR2 is YFSETQ. The CDR3 consists of 15 residues. The CDR3 DNA reads TGCGCCAGCATCTTCCTAGCGGTTCGGGACAATGAGCAGTTCTTC. This translates into CASIFLAVRDNEQFF.

At least ten counts were recorded for this clonotype. The CDR3 bases are TGTGCCAGCAGCCAAGACCCCCGAAGACCCATGAACACTGAAGCTTTCTTT. Translation gives CASSQDPRRPMNTEAFF. The chain couples TRBV4-2 to TRBJ1-1; no clear D. Per the germline V gene, CDR1 is LGHNA and CDR2 is YNFKEQ. Trimming removed 0 bases from V and 0 bases from J, with 14 bases in between. CDR3 length: 17 residues.

The sample holds a few counts of this clonotype. This rearrangement joins TRBV20-1 to TRBJ2-3; 12 nucleotides agree with TRBD2. V was pared by 5 bases and J by 2 bases, with 5 bases of the junction left unmatched. Looked up from germline, CDR1 is DFQATT and CDR2 is SNEGSKA (reference sequence). CDR3 length: 15 amino acids. CDR3 DNA: TGCAGTGCTCCCGGACTAGCGGGGCTCACAGATACGCAGTATTTT. This gives the protein CSAPGLAGLTDTQYF.